Listed below are T cell receptor beta chains from one sample, sequenced in a study of shared T cell receptors in the human thymus. TCRdb's table, derived via immunoSEQ multiplex PCR, lists solely in-frame clones and lacks some. The sample includes hundreds of thousands of clones, approximately 90% of them seen just once. These records were also assigned to another study, of human thymus T cells.

The specimen was thymocytes. Receptors originate from a boy under two years old with a congenital heart defect. CDR3s include the opening cysteine and the closing phenylalanine or tryptophan. Each record gives: clone size, V gene, J gene, D gene, CDR3 DNA, CDR3 protein. The D gene is left open where the match is weak. Only part of the rows carry a size: once, few, many, or a class if the clone is expanded.

>.|TRBV5-1|TRBJ2-7|.
TGCGCCAGCAGCTTGGCCGTGGGGGGGCCCTACGAGCAGTACTTC
CASSLAVGGPYEQYF
>.|TRBV6-6|TRBJ2-7|.
TGTGCCAGCAGCTCCAGCGGAACCTCCTACGAGCAGTACTTC
CASSSSGTSYEQYF
>.|TRBV4-3|TRBJ2-1|TRBD1
TGCGCCAGCAGCCAAACAGGGGGCCTCGACAATGAGCAGTTCTTC
CASSQTGGLDNEQFF
>.|TRBV15|TRBJ2-7|.
TGTGCCACCAGCAGTGGAGGCCCCTACGAGCAGTACTTC
CATSSGGPYEQYF
>.|TRBV27|TRBJ2-7|.
TGTGCCAGCAGTAACAGGGTTAACGACGAGCAGTACTTC
CASSNRVNDEQYF
>.|TRBV30|TRBJ1-3|.
TGTGCCTGGACGAGTACAGGGGGAAACACCATATATTTT
CAWTSTGGNTIYF
>.|TRBV4-2|TRBJ2-5|.
TGTGCCAGCAGCCAAGAATTGGGGGGCCAAGAGACCCAGTACTTC
CASSQELGGQETQYF
>.|TRBV9|TRBJ2-3|TRBD2
TGTGCCAGCAGCGTAGGGTGGACTAGCGGGAGTCCCCGCACAGATACGCAGTATTTT
CASSVGWTSGSPRTDTQYF
>.|TRBV6-6|TRBJ1-2|.
TGTGCCAGCAGTTACCCCCCGGAGGGCAGCAGCTATGGCTACACCTTC
CASSYPPEGSSYGYTF
>.|TRBV7-9|TRBJ1-5|TRBD1
TGTGCCAGCAGCAAGACAGGGAGCAATCAGCCCCAGCATTTT
CASSKTGSNQPQHF
>.|TRBV6-6|TRBJ1-2|.
TGTGCCAGCAGGGGAGAGTGGTATGGCTACACCTTC
CASRGEWYGYTF
>.|TRBV29-1|TRBJ2-5|TRBD2
TGCAGCGTTGTGGGGCTAGCGGGAGGGCGGCAAGAGACCCAGTACTTC
CSVVGLAGGRQETQYF
>.|TRBV7-2|TRBJ2-7|TRBD2
TGTGCCAGCAGCTTAGGGACTAGCGGGCTCTACGAGCAGTACTTC
CASSLGTSGLYEQYF
>.|TRBV27|TRBJ2-7|.
TGTGCCAGCAGTACTATCCAGGGAACCTACGAGCAGTACTTC
CASSTIQGTYEQYF
>.|TRBV12-2|TRBJ2-5|.
TGTGCAAGTCGCTTAGAGGGGGGGCCGGTGAGGCAAGAGACCCAGTACTTC
CASRLEGGPVRQETQYF
>.|TRBV28|TRBJ2-1|.
TGTGCCAGCAGTTCCCGACCCGGAGTAGGGTTCTTC
CASSSRPGVGFF
>few|TRBV4-1|TRBJ1-3|.
TGCGCCAGCAGCCAAGTCGAGGCGGGCTCTGGAAACACCATATATTTT
CASSQVEAGSGNTIYF
>.|TRBV6-5|TRBJ2-7|TRBD1
TGTGCCAGCAGTTCCCTCCCCGGGACAGTGTCCTACGAGCAGTACTTC
CASSSLPGTVSYEQYF
>.|TRBV7-9|TRBJ2-1|TRBD2
TGTGCCAGCAGTTCCAGGGAGGGAGGGGATGAGCAGTTCTTC
CASSSREGGDEQFF
>.|TRBV7-2|TRBJ2-7|.
TGTGCCAGCAGCCCGCGGGACAGTCCATCCTACGAGCAGTACTTC
CASSPRDSPSYEQYF
>.|TRBV7-8|TRBJ2-1|TRBD2
TGTGCCAGCAGCTCCGCCCCTCTAGCGGGAGGGCCTTTCAATGAGCAGTTCTTC
CASSSAPLAGGPFNEQFF
>.|TRBV14|TRBJ2-5|TRBD2
TGTGCCAGCAGCCGACGGGGCGGGAGGGAGTATAAAGAGACCCAGTACTTC
CASSRRGGREYKETQYF
>.|TRBV7-6|TRBJ2-5|TRBD1
TGTGCCAGCAGCTTAGAAGGGACAGGAGAACAAGAGACCCAGTACTTC
CASSLEGTGEQETQYF
>.|TRBV6-4|TRBJ2-1|TRBD1
TGTGCCAGCAGTGAAAGGACAGGGACGGGCAATGAGCAGTTCTTC
CASSERTGTGNEQFF
>.|TRBV5-4|TRBJ2-1|TRBD2
TGTGCCAGCAGCTTGTACTCACCGGGGGGGAATGAGCAGTTCTTC
CASSLYSPGGNEQFF
>once|TRBV5-1|TRBJ1-2|.
TGCGCCAGCAGCGGGGTTGAGGGTAACTATGGCTACACCTTC
CASSGVEGNYGYTF
>.|TRBV9|TRBJ2-1|TRBD2
TGTGCCAGCAGCGTAGGTGTAGCGGGAGATTTCACGGAGCAGTTCTTC
CASSVGVAGDFTEQFF
>.|TRBV2|TRBJ1-1|.
TGTGCCATGGGAGACACTGAAGCTTTCTTT
CAMGDTEAFF
>.|TRBV30|TRBJ2-7|TRBD2
TGTGCCTGGAGTATCCGGGGGACTAGCGGGAGTTCTGCCGAGCAGTACTTC
CAWSIRGTSGSSAEQYF
>.|TRBV6-1|TRBJ2-1|.
TGTGCCAGCAGTGCCCGGACGGGCGGGTCCTCCTACAATGAGCAGTTCTTC
CASSARTGGSSYNEQFF
>few|TRBV7-2|TRBJ1-2|.
TGTGCCAGCAGCCAAAACTGCTATGGCTACACCTTC
CASSQNCYGYTF
>.|TRBV14|TRBJ2-1|TRBD2
TGTGCCAGCAGCCAAGATGTCTTTGGGGGGGATGAGCAGTTCTTC
CASSQDVFGGDEQFF
>.|TRBV27|TRBJ2-2|.
TGTGCCAGCAGGCGTGCGGTTGGCAGTTTCACCGGGGAGCTGTTTTTT
CASRRAVGSFTGELFF
>.|TRBV6-5|TRBJ2-7|.
TGTGCCAGCAGAAAGAGAGGGAGATCGACCTACGAGCAGTACTTC
CASRKRGRSTYEQYF
>.|TRBV15|TRBJ2-7|.
TGTGCCACCAGCAGAGAGGGGCCTTGTGACTGTTCCTACGAGCAGTACTTC
CATSREGPCDCSYEQYF
>.|TRBV6-5|TRBJ1-1|.
TGTGCCAGCAGTTACCATATGGGGCCCCTGAACACTGAAGCTTTCTTT
CASSYHMGPLNTEAFF
>.|TRBV30|TRBJ1-2|.
TGTGCCTGGAGTGTAAGTGGGGGCTGCTATGGCTACACCTTC
CAWSVSGGCYGYTF
>few|TRBV7-8|TRBJ2-2|.
TGTGCCAGCAGCTTGCACAGGGAGTTTGCCGGGGAGCTGTTTTTT
CASSLHREFAGELFF
>.|TRBV4-3|TRBJ2-2|TRBD2
TGCGCCAGCAGCCAAGGTGGGACTAGCGGGAGGGCCACCGGGGAGCTGTTTTTT
CASSQGGTSGRATGELFF
>.|TRBV27|TRBJ2-7|TRBD2
TGTGCCAGCAGTCAGGGACTAGCGGGAGGTGGCGAGCAGTACTTC
CASSQGLAGGGEQYF
>.|TRBV30|TRBJ2-7|.
TGTGCCTGGAGTGTATCCCTAGAAAACTACGAGCAGTACTTC
CAWSVSLENYEQYF
>.|TRBV2|TRBJ1-5|TRBD1
TGTGCCAGCAGTCCGACAGGGGGCAATCAGCCCCAGCATTTT
CASSPTGGNQPQHF
>.|TRBV7-2|TRBJ2-1|.
TGTGCCAGCAGCTTAGTGCTAGCGATATACAATGAGCAGTTCTTC
CASSLVLAIYNEQFF
>.|TRBV28|TRBJ2-7|TRBD2
TGTGCCAGCAGTTTACGGGGGAGGGCCCTGGACGAGCAGTACTTC
CASSLRGRALDEQYF
>.|TRBV5-1|TRBJ1-3|TRBD1
TGCGCCAGCAGCTCGGACAGGAGAGGAAACACCATATATTTT
CASSSDRRGNTIYF
>.|TRBV9|TRBJ1-2|.
TGTGCCAGCAGAGGGAGGGGTCGTGGCTACACCTTC
CASRGRGRGYTF
>.|TRBV6-1|TRBJ2-3|TRBD2
TGTGCCAGCAGCGTCCCGGGACTAGTGACTCATACGCAGTATTTT
CASSVPGLVTHTQYF
>.|TRBV15|TRBJ2-7|TRBD1
TGTGCCACCAGCAGAGTGTGGAGGACAGGGGAACGTTACGAGCAGTACTTC
CATSRVWRTGERYEQYF
>.|TRBV28|TRBJ2-7|.
.
CASSTSGQALIYEQYF
>.|TRBV23-1|TRBJ2-5|.
TGCGCCAGCAGTCGCCGATCGGAGGGGCTGCCCCCCCCGGAGACCCAGTACTTC
CASSRRSEGLPPPETQYF